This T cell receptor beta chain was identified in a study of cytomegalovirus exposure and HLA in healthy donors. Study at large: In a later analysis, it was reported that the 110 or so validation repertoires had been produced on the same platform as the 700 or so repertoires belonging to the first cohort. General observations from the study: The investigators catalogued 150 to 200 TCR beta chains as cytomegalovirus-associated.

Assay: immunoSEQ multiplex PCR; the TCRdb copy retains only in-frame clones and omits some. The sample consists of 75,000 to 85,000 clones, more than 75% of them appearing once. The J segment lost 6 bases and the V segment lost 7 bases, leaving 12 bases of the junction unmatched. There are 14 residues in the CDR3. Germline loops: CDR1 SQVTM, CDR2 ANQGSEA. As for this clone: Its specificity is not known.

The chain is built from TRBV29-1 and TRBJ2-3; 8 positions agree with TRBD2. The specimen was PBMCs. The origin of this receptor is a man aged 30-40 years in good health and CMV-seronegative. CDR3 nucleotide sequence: TGCAGCGACATAGCGGGGCCGATTGACGATACGCAGTATTTT. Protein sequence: CSDIAGPIDDTQYF.